What follows are 22 T cell receptor beta chains derived from one specimen sequenced in a study of blood T cell repertoires in COVID-19. TCRdb's table, derived via immunoSEQ multiplex PCR, lists solely in-frame clones and lacks some. The sample yields approximately 50,000 clones, over 70% seen once. The specimen was peripheral blood. These receptors all come from a human donor in a cohort sampled during active COVID-19.

The J gene is TRBJ2-7, the V gene TRBV5-4; D possibly corresponds to TRBD2 (6 bases). With 1 base removed from V and 7 bases from J, the gap between germline ends came to 15 bases. CDR1 and CDR2 (germline): SGHNT, YYREEE (reference sequence). The CDR3 has 14 residues. As DNA, the CDR3 is TGTGCCAGCAGCTTGTCAGGGATTGGGGGGGAGCAGTACTTC. Its protein product is CASSLSGIGGEQYF.

V gene TRBV9 combines with J gene TRBJ2-7; D is possibly TRBD1 (6 bases). This CDR3 is built from 14 residues. The germline V gene has CDR1 SGDLS and CDR2 YYNGEE. V was shortened by 0 bases and J by 3 bases, with 10 bases between the two germline ends. CDR3 bases: TGTGCCAGCAGCGTAGGACAGGTAGACTACGAGCAGTACTTC. This encodes CASSVGQVDYEQYF.

V gene TRBV5-6 combines with J gene TRBJ2-5; 9 bases fit TRBD1. V lost 2 bases to trimming and J lost 5 bases; unmatched junction nucleotides: 10. The CDR3 covers 16 residues. CDR1 and CDR2 from the germline V gene are SGHDT and YYEEEE. The CDR3 nucleotides read TGTGCCAGCAGCTTCCAGGGACAGGGTTATGGGGAGACCCAGTACTTC. Translation: CASSFQGQGYGETQYF.

The chain has TRBV3-1 (or the pseudogene TRBV3-2) and TRBJ1-2; D is unresolved. Germline V gene data show CDR1 as LGHDT and CDR2 as YNNKEL (reference sequence). The CDR3 runs to 15 residues. The V end lost 3 bases, the J end lost 0 bases, and 11 bases lay between the germline ends. CDR3 in amino acids: CASSQKSRANYGYTF. The CDR3 nucleotides are TGTGCCAGCAGCCAGAAGAGCCGAGCTAACTATGGCTACACCTTC.

The chain couples TRBV5-1 to TRBJ2-5; TRBD2 aligns across 9 bases. Germline V gene sequence: CDR1 SGHRS, CDR2 YFSETQ. This CDR3 is built from 14 residues. The V gene end was trimmed by 2 bases and the J gene end by 2 bases; junction bases not matched to a gene: 1. Here the CDR3 DNA reads TGCGCCAGCAGCTTACTAGCGGGTCAAGAGACCCAGTACTTC. This translates into CASSLLAGQETQYF.

This clone appeared a single time. V is TRBV11-3 and J is TRBJ1-1; TRBD1 agrees at 7 bases. The junction had 20 bases not matched to a gene; V was cut back by 6 bases and J by 4 bases. The germline V gene encodes CDR1 SGHNT and CDR2 YENEEA. This CDR3 region has 18 residues. CDR3: CASRPERGQGESSTEAFF. The CDR3 nucleotides are TGTGCCAGCAGACCCGAACGGGGGCAGGGGGAAAGTAGCACTGAAGCTTTCTTT.

The rearrangement joins TRBV6-5 to TRBJ1-2; D unclear. The CDR3 has 12 residues. The germline CDR1 and CDR2 sequences are MNHEY and SVGAGI. The ends were cut back, 2 bases at V and 5 bases at J, with 6 bases in the middle. For the CDR3, the DNA is TGTGCCAGCAGTTACGGTCGGTATGGCTACACCTTC. It yields the protein CASSYGRYGYTF.

The chain uses TRBV7-2 and TRBJ1-5; 9 nucleotides agree with TRBD1. After removal of 3 bases from V and 3 bases from J, the junction contained 3 bases not matched to a gene. Germline CDR1 reads SGHTA; CDR2 reads FQGNSA. There are 15 residues in the CDR3. The DNA for the CDR3 is TGTGCCAGCAGCTTGGGACAGGGACTCAATCAGCCCCAGCATTTT. This encodes CASSLGQGLNQPQHF.

The rearrangement links TRBV18 to TRBJ1-1; 7 nucleotides agree with TRBD1. The CDR3 loop spans 14 amino acids. V lost 3 bases, J lost 3 bases, and 4 bases stayed unmatched. The germline CDR1 and CDR2 sequences are KGHSH and LQKENI. The CDR3 is CASSPDRADTEAFF. As DNA, the CDR3 is TGTGCCAGCTCACCCGACAGGGCTGACACTGAAGCTTTCTTT.

The rearrangement links TRBV7-9 to TRBJ1-3, with D maybe TRBD1 (6 bases). The germline CDR1 and CDR2 sequences are SEHNR and FQNEAQ (reference sequence). V was trimmed by 0 bases and J by 0 bases, leaving 9 bases between them. CDR3 length: 16 amino acids. In DNA, the CDR3 is TGTGCCAGCAGCTTAGCTGGACAGTACTCTGGAAACACCATATATTTT. It translates to CASSLAGQYSGNTIYF.

The chain combines TRBV7-2 with TRBJ1-1; no clear D gene. Looked up from germline, CDR1 is SGHTA and CDR2 is FQGNSA. The CDR3 is 15 amino acids. The V and J ends lost 2 bases and 1 base respectively, with 11 bases between them. The CDR3 region is CASSLQAAQNTEAFF. CDR3 sequence (DNA): TGTGCCAGCAGCTTACAGGCTGCCCAGAACACTGAAGCTTTCTTT.

This chain uses TRBV4-2 with TRBJ2-3; the match to TRBD2 covers 14 bases. Per germline, CDR1 LGHNA and CDR2 YNFKEQ. V lost 3 bases and J lost 6; bases outside the gene matches: 8. The CDR3 sequence is 17 residues long. This CDR3 reads CASSQGLAGETTDTQYF. CDR3 nucleotides: TGTGCCAGCAGCCAGGGACTAGCGGGGGAGACCACGGATACGCAGTATTTT.

V gene TRBV5-1 combines with J gene TRBJ1-2; TRBD1 matches 8 bases. The CDR3 has 14 amino acids. Germline V gene data show CDR1 as SGHRS and CDR2 as YFSETQ. V was clipped by 3 bases and J by 8 bases; unmatched bases: 9. The CDR3 here is CASSSAGQGGGYTF. CDR3 DNA sequence: TGCGCCAGCAGCTCCGCCGGACAGGGCGGGGGCTACACCTTC.

The chain recombines TRBV9 with TRBJ1-4, with a weak D call TRBD1 (6 bases). V was trimmed by 0 bases and J by 10 bases, leaving 13 bases between them. CDR1 is SGDLS and CDR2 is YYNGEE in the germline V gene. This CDR3 contains 14 residues. The CDR3 DNA is TGTGCCAGCAGCGTAGCTGGGGGCAGGGGAAAACTGTTTTTT. It specifies CASSVAGGRGKLFF.

V usage is TRBV3-1 (or the pseudogene TRBV3-2) and J usage is TRBJ2-7; 10 nucleotides line up with TRBD1. CDR1 and CDR2 (germline): LGHDT, YNNKEL (reference sequence). J gave up 2 bases and V 5 bases, and 6 bases lay outside the gene matches. This CDR3 comprises 15 residues. CDR3 in DNA: TGTGCCAGCAGCGTCCGGGACAGGGGCCCCTACGAGCAGTACTTC. Translated, it gives CASSVRDRGPYEQYF.

The rearrangement links TRBV7-9 to TRBJ2-7; no clear D gene. V gave up 5 bases and J gave up 2 bases, with 10 bases separating them. The CDR3 is made up of 13 amino acids. Germline V lookup: CDR1 SEHNR, CDR2 FQNEAQ (reference sequence). The CDR3 region has the DNA TGTGCCAGCAGCCTCCCTGAGGCCTACGAGCAGTACTTC. Translated, it gives CASSLPEAYEQYF.

This chain links TRBV5-8 with TRBJ2-7; weak D call: TRBD1 (6 bases). V was pared by 1 base and J by 6 bases, with 17 bases between. Germline values: CDR1 SGHTS, CDR2 YDEGEE. This CDR3 has 15 amino acids. In DNA form, the CDR3 reads TGTGCCAGCAGCTTGTTCGGCCAGGGGTCCCGCGAGCAGTACTTC. This sequence encodes CASSLFGQGSREQYF.

V gene TRBV7-9 combines with J gene TRBJ1-1; D remains ambiguous. This CDR3 is 15 amino acids long. The germline CDR1 and CDR2 sequences are SEHNR and FQNEAQ (reference sequence). V gave up 5 bases and J gave up 4 bases, with 17 bases separating them. CDR3 sequence (DNA): TGTGCCAGCAGCGACGGCCCCAGAGGGAGCACTGAAGCTTTCTTT. This codes for CASSDGPRGSTEAFF.

This chain links TRBV6-2 or TRBV6-3 with TRBJ1-1; TRBD1 is a possible D gene (5 bases). CDR1 MNHEY and CDR2 SVGEGT come from the germline V gene. The CDR3 covers 15 residues. The V end was cut by 5 bases, the J end by 1 base, with 14 bases between. The CDR3 spells CASSPSWTQNTEAFF. CDR3 nucleotides: TGTGCCAGCAGTCCCTCCTGGACACAGAACACTGAAGCTTTCTTT.

The chain is built from TRBV28 and TRBJ1-5; TRBD1 matches at 7 bases. CDR3 length equals 14 residues. Germline V gene sequence: CDR1 MDHEN, CDR2 SYDVKM. Trimming took 6 bases from V and 5 from J; bases not matched to a gene: 7. CDR3 amino acids: CASRPGQIYQPQHF. The CDR3 DNA sequence: TGTGCCAGCAGACCGGGACAGATATATCAGCCCCAGCATTTT. Full variable domain (outside the CDR3, taken from reference TRBV28 and TRBJ1-5): DVKVTQSSRYLVKRTGEKVFLECVQDMDHENMFWYRQDPGLGLRLIYFSYDVKMKEKGDIPEGYSVSREKKERFSLILESASTNQTSMYLCASRPGQIYQPQHFGDGTRLSIL.

This chain links TRBV5-1 with TRBJ2-7, with 7 bases fitting TRBD1. The V gene's germline CDR1 is SGHRS and CDR2 YFSETQ. The CDR3 has 14 amino acids. The trim removed 4 bases at V and 2 bases at J, leaving 6 bases unmatched. For the CDR3, the DNA is TGCGCCAGCAGCCGAAGGGACAGAACCTACGAGCAGTACTTC. Translating it yields CASSRRDRTYEQYF. The entire variable domain, with the rest obtained from reference TRBV5-1 and TRBJ2-7, is as follows: KAGVTQTPRYLIKTRGQQVTLSCSPISGHRSVSWYQQTPGQGLQFLFEYFSETQRNKGNFPGRFSGRQFSNSRSEMNVSTLELGDSALYLCASSRRDRTYEQYFGPGTRLTVT.

The chain employs TRBV2 and TRBJ2-5; a possible D gene is TRBD1 (5 bases). Germline V gene sequence: CDR1 SNHLY, CDR2 FYNNEI. V was trimmed by 7 bases and J by 0 bases, leaving 9 bases between them. The CDR3 spans 13 residues. The CDR3 bases are TGTGCCAGCAACCGACAGAACCAAGAGACCCAGTACTTC. Translating gives CASNRQNQETQYF. Full variable domain (outside the CDR3, taken from reference TRBV2 and TRBJ2-5): EPEVTQTPSHQVTQMGQEVILRCVPISNHLYFYWYRQILGQKVEFLVSFYNNEISEKSEIFDDQFSVERPDGSNFTLKIRSTKLEDSAMYFCASNRQNQETQYFGPGTRLLVL.